This is a list of T cell receptor beta chains from one sample in a study of identical twins. From the 5' RACE reads, TCRdb called clonotypes with MiXCR, one entry per CDR3 protein. Here the sample spans hundreds of thousands of distinct CDR3 sequences, about 7.6% being singletons. The data also belong to a second study, concerning yellow fever vaccine responses in identical twins.

The sequencing input was PBMCs. The origin of the receptors is a young woman in good health. CDR3s include the opening cysteine and the closing phenylalanine or tryptophan. D genes are given only for firm matches. Size is stated for part of the rows, as once, few or many counts, or as a class when the clone is expanded.

TRBV14	NA	TRBJ1-5	TRBD1	17	CASSRRVGQVHNQPQHF	TGTGCCAGCAGCCGGAGGGTGGGACAGGTGCACAATCAGCCCCAGCATTTT
TRBV6-5	many	TRBJ2-7	NA	15	CASSYTNPSSYEQYF	TGTGCCAGCAGTTACACCAACCCCAGCTCCTACGAGCAGTACTTC
TRBV9	many	TRBJ2-2	NA	16	CASSPSSRLNTGELFF	TGTGCCAGCAGCCCAAGTAGTCGACTCAACACCGGGGAGCTGTTTTTT
TRBV7-2	many	TRBJ2-1	TRBD1	15	CASSLVRTGGNEQFF	TGTGCCAGCAGCTTAGTAAGGACAGGGGGCAATGAGCAGTTCTTC
TRBV5-6	NA	TRBJ2-1	NA	15	CASSLEAVSYNEQFF	TGTGCCAGCAGCTTGGAAGCCGTTTCCTACAATGAGCAGTTCTTC
TRBV12-3/TRBV12-4	NA	TRBJ2-1	NA	14	CASRPLPADNEQFF	TGTGCCAGCAGACCCCTCCCGGCGGACAATGAGCAGTTCTTC
TRBV10-3	few	TRBJ2-2	TRBD2	14	CAIGLAENTGELFF	TGTGCCATCGGACTAGCGGAGAACACCGGGGAGCTGTTTTTT
TRBV5-5	NA	TRBJ2-7	NA	14	CASSLAGFPNEQYF	TGTGCCAGCAGCTTGGCTGGGTTTCCGAACGAGCAGTACTTC
TRBV7-8	few	TRBJ2-3	NA	16	CASSLAAIGTPDTQYF	TGTGCCAGCAGCTTAGCGGCCATCGGGACTCCAGATACGCAGTATTTT
TRBV7-6	NA	TRBJ2-6	TRBD2	18	CASSLRSGASSGANVLTF	TGTGCCAGCAGCTTAAGGAGCGGGGCTAGCTCTGGGGCCAACGTCCTGACTTTC
TRBV12-3/TRBV12-4	many	TRBJ2-2	TRBD1	15	CASSLRQGGTGELFF	TGTGCCAGCAGTTTACGACAGGGGGGCACCGGGGAGCTGTTTTTT